This TCR beta chain was documented in a study of brain T cells in children with intractable seizures. TCRdb keeps only in-frame clones here, not all; method: immunoSEQ multiplex PCR. The table lists around 340,000 clones, about 93% of them singletons. The time point: blood from clinic visit 5 months post-surgery; TSC patient then seizure free. The CDR3 is 19 amino acids. Germline-derived CDR1 and CDR2 are MGHRA and YSYEKL. V lost 0 bases and J 1 base, leaving 21 bases between the germline ends. The chain is built from TRBV4-1 and TRBJ1-1; maybe TRBD1 (5 bases). The clonotype was recovered from a boy less than two years old with tuberous sclerosis and intractable seizures. This sample comprised peripheral blood, obtained 4 to 5 months after surgery. CDR3 region: CASSQDGGPSFGGNTEAFF. The CDR3 bases are TGCGCCAGCAGCCAAGATGGGGGACCGTCCTTCGGGGGGAACACTGAAGCTTTCTTT.